A single T cell receptor (beta chain) is shown here with its context. What antigen it recognizes has not been identified. Base qualities were left out, and no much larger clone turns up one base away. The same CDR3 can be traced to other DNA sequences in this sample. One collaborating source in Seattle enrolled patients during active infection and followed them longitudinally through the course of disease. Collaborating institutions collected whole blood in K2EDTA tubes following their own protocols. Collaborator samples were shipped for TCRbeta analysis as frozen whole blood, isolated PBMCs, or DNA extracted from either sample type. TCRbeta CDR3 regions were amplified from genomic DNA using the immunoSEQ Assay, a bias-controlled multiplex PCR. The authors' pipeline ran thus. Nucleated cell counts per sample were estimated from amplification of reference gene primers within the assay. Sequence reads were collapsed and filtered to measure the absolute abundance of every unique TCRbeta CDR3 rearrangement. For each sample, productive Simpson clonality was calculated as the square root of Simpson's diversity index across productive rearrangements. Held by TCRdb, this immuneACCESS table contains in-frame sequences only and omits some clones. Under half of the omission traces to an unresolved V gene where checked; the cause of the rest is unknown. The V and J calls and clone size were taken over from that table, and D and trimming were inferred from the DNA. The sample records approximately 300,000 clones, about nine tenths of which are singletons. Roughly 6.8% of the sample comes from the top ten.

The sample comes from a study of blood T cell repertoires in COVID-19 (dated by TCRdb to 2020 to 2022). At the level of the whole study: Samples from collaborators originated in the United States, Italy and Spain and spanned both the acute and convalescent phases of COVID-19. The material from the prospective study consisted of cDNA or gDNA derived from T cells, B-cell-depleted T cells, or PBMCs. Subjects who had been exposed to COVID-19, were actively infected with it, or had recovered from it provided the deeply sampled blood TCRbeta repertoires that made up the dataset. The repertoires were released in a freely available public database intended as a resource for research on the immune response to SARS-CoV-2. Where available, HLA class I and class II types were obtained from metadata supplied by the sample provider rather than from assay-based typing. Nearly every sample came with metadata listing a de-identified subject ID, COVID-19 status, age in years and sex. Samples came from the ongoing ImmuneRACE study (first 160 participants) plus 1,254 subjects from 6 global collaborators.

Summary of the overall study and its limitations: How much clinical and demographic metadata was included differed by source and by participant, and the metadata was provided uncurated.

This sequence was found in a woman in her thirties with COVID-19, enrolled during active disease. Sequenced sample: peripheral blood.

The CDR3 protein: CAWSVRLQAFF. Read as DNA, the sequence is TGTGCCTGGAGTGTACGACTCCAAGCTTTCTTT. In this chain, TRBV30 is recombined with TRBJ1-1; the D gene assignment is ambiguous. There are 11 amino acids in the CDR3, from cysteine to phenylalanine inclusive. Of all the DNA, just the CDR3 is kept, 33 bases in frame from base 1. In the germline V gene (reference sequence), CDR1 corresponds to GTSNPN and CDR2 to SVGIG. A distance of 8 bases separates the germline ends of V and J, which lose 0 bases and 9 bases respectively.